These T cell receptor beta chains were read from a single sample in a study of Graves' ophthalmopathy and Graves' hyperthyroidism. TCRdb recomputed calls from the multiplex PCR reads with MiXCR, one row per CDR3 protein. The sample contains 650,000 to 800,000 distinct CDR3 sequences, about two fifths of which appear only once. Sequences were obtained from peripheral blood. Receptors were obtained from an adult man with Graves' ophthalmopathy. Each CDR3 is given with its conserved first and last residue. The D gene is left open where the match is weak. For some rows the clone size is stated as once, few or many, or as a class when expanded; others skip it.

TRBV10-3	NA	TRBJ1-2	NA	CASSGSLEVGGYTF	TGTGCCAGCAGTGGATCCCTCGAGGTGGGTGGCTACACCTTC
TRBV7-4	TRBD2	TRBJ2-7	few	CASSQALDSGYEQYF	TGTGCCAGCAGCCAAGCACTTGATAGCGGGTACGAGCAGTACTTC
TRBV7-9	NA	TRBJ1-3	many	CASSLTQIGNTIYF	TGTGCCAGCAGCTTAACCCAGATCGGAAACACCATATATTTT
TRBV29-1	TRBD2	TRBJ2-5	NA	CSVDGASGQETQCF	TGCAGTGTTGATGGGGCTAGCGGCCAAGAGACCCAGTGCTTC
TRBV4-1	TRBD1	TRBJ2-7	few	CASSQQPSGQGAREQYF	TGCGCCAGCAGCCAACAACCCTCGGGACAGGGGGCGAGGGAGCAGTACTTC
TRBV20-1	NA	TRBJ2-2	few	CSAQSSGNTGELFF	TGCAGTGCTCAAAGCTCGGGGAACACCGGGGAGCTGTTTTTT
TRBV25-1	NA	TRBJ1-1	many	CASSGAGPEAFF	TGTGCCAGCAGTGGCGCCGGGCCTGAAGCTTTCTTT
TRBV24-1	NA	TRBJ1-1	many	CATSDSGRAVTEAFF	TGTGCCACCAGTGATTCGGGCAGGGCAGTCACTGAAGCTTTCTTT
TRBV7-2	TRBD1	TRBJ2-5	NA	CASSQEEGTGGQETQYF	TGTGCCAGCAGCCAAGAAGAAGGGACAGGGGGCCAAGAGACCCAGTACTTC
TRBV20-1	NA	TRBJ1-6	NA	CSAPQGDNNSPLHF	TGCAGTGCCCCTCAGGGAGACAATAATTCACCCCTCCACTTT
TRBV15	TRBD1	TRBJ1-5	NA	CATSPRTGTGQPQHF	TGTGCCACCAGCCCCCGGACAGGGACGGGGCAGCCCCAGCATTTT
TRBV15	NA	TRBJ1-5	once	CATSIQRAGSKHQPQHF	TGTGCCACCAGCATCCAGCGGGCAGGGAGTAAGCATCAGCCCCAGCATTTT
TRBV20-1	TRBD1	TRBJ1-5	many	CSARDQGAVSNQPQHF	TGCAGTGCTAGAGATCAGGGGGCAGTTAGCAATCAGCCCCAGCATTTT
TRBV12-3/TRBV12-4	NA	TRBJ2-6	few	CASGSPRGSGANVLTF	TGTGCTAGTGGTTCGCCACGGGGCTCTGGGGCCAACGTCCTGACTTTC
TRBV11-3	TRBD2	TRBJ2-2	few	CASSLGLSGITGELFF	TGTGCCAGCAGCTTAGGATTGAGCGGGATCACCGGGGAGCTGTTTTTT
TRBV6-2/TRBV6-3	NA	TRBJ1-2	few	CASGGSGYTF	TGTGCCAGCGGGGGTAGCGGCTACACCTTC
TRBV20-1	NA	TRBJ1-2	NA	CSASLGGLHNTF	TGCAGTGCCTCGCTAGGAGGGCTCCATAACACCTTC
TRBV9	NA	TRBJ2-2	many	CASSVGNGELFF	TGTGCCAGCAGCGTAGGGAACGGGGAGCTGTTTTTT
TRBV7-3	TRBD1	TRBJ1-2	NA	CASSSEGQGIGGYTF	TGTGCCAGCAGTTCCGAGGGACAGGGGATCGGTGGCTACACCTTC
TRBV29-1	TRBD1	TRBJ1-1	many	CSVESSGTGNTEAFF	TGCAGCGTTGAATCTTCGGGGACAGGGAACACTGAAGCTTTCTTT
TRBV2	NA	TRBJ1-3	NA	CASSFQEQVGNTIYF	TGTGCCAGCAGTTTCCAAGAGCAAGTTGGAAACACCATATATTTT
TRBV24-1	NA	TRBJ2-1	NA	CATSDGTGNEQFF	TGTGCCACCAGTGATGGGACGGGCAATGAGCAGTTCTTC
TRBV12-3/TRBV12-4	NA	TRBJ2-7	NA	CASSLSINAYEQCF	TGTGCCAGCAGTTTAAGCATAAATGCCTACGAGCAGTGCTTC
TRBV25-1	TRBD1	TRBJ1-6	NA	CASKKTGSNSPLHF	TGTGCCAGCAAGAAGACAGGGTCCAATTCACCCCTCCACTTT
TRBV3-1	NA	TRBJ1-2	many	CASSQEQYGYTF	TGTGCCAGCAGCCAAGAACAGTATGGCTACACCTTC
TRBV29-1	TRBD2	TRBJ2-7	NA	CSVERGGPSYEQYF	TGCAGCGTTGAGCGGGGAGGGCCAAGCTACGAGCAGTACTTC
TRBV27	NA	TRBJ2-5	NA	CASSLSTAGQETQYF	TGTGCCAGCAGTTTATCGACGGCGGGTCAAGAGACCCAGTACTTC
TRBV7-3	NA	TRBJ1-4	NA	CASSLSRSANEKLFF	TGTGCCAGCAGTCTTAGTAGAAGCGCTAATGAAAAACTGTTTTTT
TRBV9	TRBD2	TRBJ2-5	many	CASSVSGGRETQYF	TGTGCCAGCAGCGTGTCGGGGGGGCGAGAGACCCAGTACTTC
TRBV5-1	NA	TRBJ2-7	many	CASSFQYSYEQYF	TGCGCCAGCAGCTTCCAGTACTCCTACGAGCAGTACTTC
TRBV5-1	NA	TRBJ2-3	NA	CASSFSRSLTDTQYF	TGCGCCAGCAGCTTTTCTCGCTCTCTCACAGATACGCAGTATTTT
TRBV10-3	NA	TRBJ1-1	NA	CAIRQGRATEAFF	TGTGCCATCAGGCAGGGGCGGGCCACTGAAGCTTTCTTT
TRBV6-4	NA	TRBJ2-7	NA	CASSSPVLGSEQYF	TGTGCCAGCAGCTCACCTGTTTTAGGTTCCGAGCAGTACTTC
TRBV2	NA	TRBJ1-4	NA	CASSEPSAGDEKLFF	TGTGCCAGCAGTGAACCCAGTGCTGGGGATGAAAAACTGTTTTTT
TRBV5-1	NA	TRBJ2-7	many	CASSYWTEDSYEQYF	TGCGCCAGCAGCTACTGGACGGAGGACTCCTACGAGCAGTACTTC
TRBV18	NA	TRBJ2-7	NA	CASSTEGFEQYF	TGTGCCAGCTCAACCGAGGGCTTCGAGCAGTACTTC
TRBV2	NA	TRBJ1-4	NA	CASSPKGYREDEKLFF	TGTGCCAGCTCACCTAAAGGGTACAGGGAGGATGAAAAACTGTTTTTT
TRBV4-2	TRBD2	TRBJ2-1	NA	CASSFSGGANEQFF	TGTGCCAGCAGCTTTAGCGGGGGGGCAAATGAGCAGTTCTTC
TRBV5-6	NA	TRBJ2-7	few	CASSFTGTPSYEQYF	TGTGCCAGCAGCTTCACGGGGACACCCTCCTACGAGCAGTACTTC
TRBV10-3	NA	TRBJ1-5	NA	CAISESGARPQPQHF	TGTGCCATCAGTGAGTCTGGGGCACGTCCTCAGCCCCAGCATTTT
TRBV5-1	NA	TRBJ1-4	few	CASKLDEKLFF	TGCGCCAGCAAGTTAGATGAAAAACTGTTTTTT
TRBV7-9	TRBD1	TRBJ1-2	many	CASTPGTVYGYTF	TGTGCCAGCACCCCCGGGACAGTATATGGCTACACCTTC
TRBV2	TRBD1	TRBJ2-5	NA	CASSLTGGGADTQYF	TGTGCCAGCAGCCTGACAGGGGGCGGTGCAGATACGCAGTACTTC
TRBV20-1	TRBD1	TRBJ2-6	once	CSSSGQANVPTF	TGCAGTTCCTCCGGACAGGCCAACGTCCCGACTTTC
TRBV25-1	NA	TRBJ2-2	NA	CASVERGAGELFF	TGTGCCAGCGTTGAACGGGGAGCCGGGGAGCTGTTTTTT
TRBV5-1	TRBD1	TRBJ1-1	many	CASSSTQGWTEAFF	TGCGCCAGCAGCTCTACACAGGGGTGGACTGAAGCTTTCTTT
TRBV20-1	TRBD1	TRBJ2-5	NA	CSARGTGGWETQYF	TGCAGTGCTAGAGGGACAGGGGGCTGGGAGACCCAGTACTTC
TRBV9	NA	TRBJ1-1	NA	CASSVVANTEAFF	TGTGCCAGCAGCGTAGTCGCGAACACTGAAGCTTTCTTT
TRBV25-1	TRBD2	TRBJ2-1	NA	CASVEGSGTTNEQFF	TGTGCCAGCGTAGAGGGGAGCGGGACTACCAATGAGCAGTTCTTC
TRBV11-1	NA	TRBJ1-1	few	CASSLTAGDVNTEAFF	TGTGCCAGCAGCTTAACGGCAGGGGACGTGAACACTGAAGCTTTCTTT
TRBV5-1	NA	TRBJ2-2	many	CASRGDGTNTGELFF	TGCGCCAGCAGAGGGGACGGAACGAACACCGGGGAGCTGTTTTTT
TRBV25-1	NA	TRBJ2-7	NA	CASSARSRAGVFYEQYF	TGTGCCAGCAGTGCTAGATCCCGGGCAGGGGTCTTCTACGAGCAGTACTTC
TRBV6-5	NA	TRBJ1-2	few	CASSYPGSDGYTF	TGTGCCAGCAGTTACCCGGGAAGTGATGGCTACACCTTC
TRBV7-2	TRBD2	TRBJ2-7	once	CASSLGPGGSEQYF	TGTGCCAGCAGCTTAGGACCGGGGGGTTCCGAGCAGTACTTC
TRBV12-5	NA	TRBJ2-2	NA	CASGLAPPVTGELFF	TGTGCTAGTGGTTTGGCCCCCCCCGTTACCGGGGAGCTGTTTTTT
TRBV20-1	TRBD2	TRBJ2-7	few	CSARGGLNTYEQYF	TGCAGTGCTAGGGGGGGACTAAATACCTACGAGCAGTACTTC
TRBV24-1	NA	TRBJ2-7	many	CATSEAGQPYEQYF	TGTGCCACCAGTGAGGCGGGACAACCCTACGAGCAGTACTTC
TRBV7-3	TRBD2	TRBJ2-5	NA	CARRPPTGGETQYF	TGTGCTAGACGTCCCCCCACGGGAGGGGAGACCCAGTACTTC